What follows is one T cell receptor (beta chain) and its context. Its antigen is not identified. The repertoire was sequenced with immunoSEQ multiplex PCR; TCRdb's copy has only in-frame clones and lacks some. The sample includes about 120,000 clones, about 87% of them seen just once. This entry comes from a study of T cell responses to AZD1222 COVID-19 vaccine. Study-wide background: It was second doses at about 4 or about 12 weeks that were pooled. Findings of the study overall: Dominant CD4 TCR responses targeted spike regions 160-218 and 743-854. Clonal diversity may have been underestimated in mostly white British donors. The repertoires were collected only after the peak T cell response.

CDR1 is LGHDT, CDR2 YNNKEL, per germline (reference sequence). V was pared by 5 bases and J by 6 bases, with 19 bases between. This CDR3 is 16 amino acids long. The specimen was peripheral blood, collected on day 0 of AZD1222 vaccination. The clonotype was recovered from an adult in good health. The V call is TRBV3-1 (or the pseudogene TRBV3-2), the J call TRBJ2-2; unclear D gene. The CDR3 protein is CASSSQGLTWPGELFF. The CDR3 nucleotides read TGTGCCAGCAGCTCGCAAGGCCTGACGTGGCCCGGGGAGCTGTTTTTT.